The next 14 T cell receptor beta chains were all read from a single sample in a study of OX40 agonist ivuxolimab in advanced cancers. Generated by immunoSEQ multiplex PCR, the TCRdb table keeps only in-frame clones and is missing some. The profile shows tens of thousands of clones, around 86% of them singletons. The source material was CD4+ or CD8+ T cells sorted from blood, sampled in a trial of the OX40 agonist ivuxolimab. These receptors originate from an adult with an advanced solid tumor such as melanoma, head and neck, liver or kidney cancer.

The V gene is TRBV14, the J gene TRBJ1-1; 8 bases are shared with TRBD1. CDR3 length: 18 residues. In germline, CDR1 is SGHDN, CDR2 FVKESK. The trim removed 0 bases at V and 1 base at J, leaving 10 bases unmatched. The DNA of the CDR3 is TGTGCCAGCAGCCAAGAATCAGGGGGCTTTTTCCGGAACACTGAAGCTTTCTTT. It translates to CASSQESGGFFRNTEAFF.

The chain recombines TRBV30 with TRBJ1-1; D is unclear. The germline CDR1 and CDR2 sequences are GTSNPN and SVGIG (reference sequence). The CDR3 is 13 residues long. Trimming removed 3 bases at V and 6 bases at J, with 14 bases between. CDR3 protein: CAWRAGSLAEAFF. The CDR3 nucleotides read TGTGCCTGGAGGGCCGGGTCGTTGGCTGAAGCTTTCTTT.

The chain couples TRBV9 to TRBJ2-1; 8 nucleotides align to TRBD2. J gave up 2 bases and V 0 bases, and 1 base lay outside the gene matches. The germline gives CDR1 SGDLS, CDR2 YYNGEE. This CDR3 region has 15 residues. CDR3 sequence (DNA): TGTGCCAGCAGCGTAGACGGGGGGGCCTACAATGAGCAGTTCTTC. The encoded protein is CASSVDGGAYNEQFF.

The rearrangement links TRBV7-8 to TRBJ2-7, with 11 bases fitting TRBD1. There are 16 residues in the CDR3. Germline V gives CDR1 SGHVS, CDR2 FQNEAQ. V shed 4 bases, J shed 3 bases, and the junction held 8 bases outside the gene matches. The CDR3 DNA reads as TGTGCCAGCAGCTGGCGACGGACAGGGGGCGGCTACGAGCAGTACTTC. Its translation is CASSWRRTGGGYEQYF.

The chain employs TRBV2 and TRBJ2-5; maybe TRBD1 (6 bases). The CDR3 length is 15 residues. CDR1 is SNHLY and CDR2 is FYNNEI in the germline V gene. Trimming pared 4 bases from V and 1 base from J, leaving 13 bases between. In DNA form, the CDR3 reads TGTGCCAGCAGTGTGATGGGGACATTCCAAGAGACCCAGTACTTC. Translating gives CASSVMGTFQETQYF.

This chain's CDR3 is CASLDRGLNTEAFF. The CDR3 DNA reads TGTGCCAGTTTGGACAGGGGGCTGAACACTGAAGCTTTCTTT. The chain recombines TRBV6-1 with TRBJ1-1; 11 bases map to TRBD1. Germline V gene data show CDR1 as MNHNS and CDR2 as SASEGT. V trimming: 9 bases; J trimming: 0 bases; junction bases outside the gene matches: 3. This CDR3 spans 14 amino acids.

The V gene is TRBV7-9, the J gene TRBJ2-6; D tentatively fits TRBD1 or TRBD2 (5 bases each). V gave up 5 bases and J gave up 4 bases, with 12 bases separating them. Germline-derived CDR1 and CDR2 are SEHNR and FQNEAQ (reference sequence). This CDR3 region has 15 residues. DNA for the CDR3: TGTGCCAGCAGCCAGAGGGGTGCCGGGGCCAACGTCCTGACTTTC. Amino acids: CASSQRGAGANVLTF.

The chain uses TRBV18 and TRBJ2-2; 9 nucleotides align to TRBD1. Germline CDR1 and CDR2: KGHSH and LQKENI. The CDR3 spans 18 residues. V was pared by 3 bases and J by 2 bases, with 10 bases of the junction left unmatched. The CDR3 coding sequence is TGTGCCAGCTCACCCCCAACAGGGGGCTTGGGAAACACCGGGGAGCTGTTTTTT. Encoded protein: CASSPPTGGLGNTGELFF.

The chain is built from TRBV11-2 and TRBJ2-1; TRBD1 aligns across 9 bases. Germline V gene data show CDR1 as SGHAT and CDR2 as FQNNGV. Trimming cost V 7 bases and J 7 bases; bases outside gene matches: 14. The CDR3 contains 16 residues. The CDR3, as DNA: TGTGCCAGCACCAATTCCGGGACAGGGCGAAGAAATGAGCAGTTCTTC. This encodes CASTNSGTGRRNEQFF. Full variable domain (missing parts from reference TRBV11-2 and TRBJ2-1): EAGVAQSPRYKIIEKRQSVAFWCNPISGHATLYWYQQILGQGPKLLIQFQNNGVVDDSQLPKDRFSAERLKGVDSTLKIQPAKLEDSAVYLCASTNSGTGRRNEQFFGPGTRLTVL.

This clone appeared once. Other DNA sequences in the sample encode the same CDR3. This chain connects TRBV19 to TRBJ1-6; D gene ambiguous. The germline gives CDR1 LNHDA, CDR2 SQIVND (reference sequence). The CDR3 totals 12 residues. Trimming stripped 5 bases from V and 8 bases from J, with 7 bases between. The CDR3 coding sequence is TGTGCCAGTAGTGGTCAGGATTCACCCCTCCACTTT. Protein: CASSGQDSPLHF.

The chain joins TRBV6-1 to TRBJ2-7; possibly TRBD1 for D (7 bases). CDR3 length equals 13 residues. The germline V and J ends were trimmed by 7 bases and 4 bases, with 14 bases remaining between them. Germline values: CDR1 MNHNS, CDR2 SASEGT. The chain's CDR3 is CASMRDRLYEQYF. The CDR3 DNA is TGTGCCAGCATGCGGGACAGACTTTACGAGCAGTACTTC.

The V gene is TRBV11-2, the J gene TRBJ2-3; D is unresolved. The germline CDR1 and CDR2 sequences are SGHAT and FQNNGV. Trimming shortened V by 4 bases and J by 1 base, and 12 bases separated the two germline ends. The CDR3 consists of 15 residues. CDR3 nucleotides: TGTGCCAGCAGCTCCCGGACGTCTGGCACAGATACGCAGTATTTT. This gives the protein CASSSRTSGTDTQYF. The entire variable domain, with the rest obtained from reference TRBV11-2 and TRBJ2-3, is as follows: EAGVAQSPRYKIIEKRQSVAFWCNPISGHATLYWYQQILGQGPKLLIQFQNNGVVDDSQLPKDRFSAERLKGVDSTLKIQPAKLEDSAVYLCASSSRTSGTDTQYFGPGTRLTVL.

V usage is TRBV7-9 and J usage is TRBJ1-1; D unclear. With 3 bases removed from V and 1 base from J, the gap between germline ends came to 15 bases. This CDR3 is 16 amino acids long. Germline CDR1 reads SEHNR; CDR2 reads FQNEAQ (reference sequence). The CDR3: CASSFAIGQENTEAFF. The CDR3 DNA follows: TGTGCCAGCAGCTTTGCGATTGGGCAGGAGAACACTGAAGCTTTCTTT.

This chain uses TRBV7-3 with TRBJ2-3; D may be TRBD2 (5 bases). The CDR3 spans 13 residues. Trimming cost V 4 bases and J 5 bases, with 10 bases left between them. Germline V lookup: CDR1 SGHTA, CDR2 FQGTGA. The CDR3 DNA is TGTGCCAGCAGCTACGGGGTGGGAGATACGCAGTATTTT. It codes for CASSYGVGDTQYF. Full variable domain (remainder filled in from reference TRBV7-3 and TRBJ2-3): GAGVSQTPSNKVTEKGKYVELRCDPISGHTALYWYRQSLGQGPEFLIYFQGTGAADDSGLPNDRFFAVRPEGSVSTLKIQRTERGDSAVYLCASSYGVGDTQYFGPGTRLTVL.